Listed below are T cell receptor beta chains from one sample, sequenced in a study of T cell responses to AZD1222 COVID-19 vaccine. Assay used: immunoSEQ multiplex PCR; TCRdb lists only in-frame clones, some missing. The sample records roughly 130,000 clones, roughly 93% being singletons. The source material was peripheral blood, sampled on day 0 of AZD1222 vaccination. The receptors come from an adult in good health. Each CDR3 is given with its conserved first and last residue. The D gene is left open where the match is weak. A row's size may be missing; if present it is once, few, many or a size class.

abundance | d_gene | j_gene | len | v_gene | CDR3aa | CDR3nt
. | . | TRBJ1-2 | 15 | TRBV18 | CASSPRDSESRGYTF | TGTGCCAGCTCACCACGGGACTCCGAGAGTCGTGGCTACACCTTC
. | . | TRBJ2-3 | 15 | TRBV5-1 | CASSYGQPNTDTQYF | TGCGCCAGCAGCTACGGACAGCCCAACACAGATACGCAGTATTTT
. | . | TRBJ1-1 | 17 | TRBV28 | CASSRRGTKTMNTEAFF | TGTGCCAGCAGCCGCCGTGGCACTAAGACAATGAACACTGAAGCTTTCTTT
once | . | TRBJ2-1 | 13 | TRBV28 | CASSWDLYNEQFF | TGTGCCAGCAGTTGGGACCTCTACAATGAGCAGTTCTTC
. | . | TRBJ2-1 | 17 | TRBV3-1/TRBV3-2 | CASSRGIFGRANNEQFF | TGTGCCAGCAGCCGTGGAATTTTCGGGAGAGCTAACAATGAGCAGTTCTTC
. | TRBD1 | TRBJ1-6 | 14 | TRBV5-4 | CASSLKQGNPPLHF | TGTGCCAGCAGCTTGAAACAGGGGAATCCACCCCTCCACTTT
. | . | TRBJ2-2 | 14 | TRBV24-1 | CATSEGRNTGELFF | TGTGCCACCAGTGAGGGACGGAACACCGGGGAGCTGTTTTTT
. | . | TRBJ2-6 | 14 | TRBV7-3 | CASSSGVGANVLTF | TGTGCCAGCAGCTCGGGAGTTGGGGCCAACGTCCTGACTTTC
. | . | TRBJ1-4 | 11 | TRBV12-3/TRBV12-4 | CASRANEKLFF | TGTGCCAGCCGAGCTAATGAAAAACTGTTTTTT
. | . | TRBJ2-5 | 14 | TRBV11-3 | CASSLGGVQETQYF | TGTGCCAGCAGCTTAGGAGGAGTCCAAGAGACCCAGTACTTC
. | TRBD1 | TRBJ2-2 | 14 | TRBV10-2 | CASSGQGNTGELFF | TGCGCCAGCAGCGGACAGGGGAACACCGGGGAGCTGTTTTTT
. | . | TRBJ1-1 | 14 | TRBV5-1 | CASSLGPEVTEAFF | TGCGCCAGCAGCTTGGGACCCGAGGTCACTGAAGCTTTCTTT
. | TRBD1 | TRBJ2-3 | 15 | TRBV29-1 | CSVEMWTGSTDTQYF | TGCAGCGTTGAAATGTGGACAGGTAGCACAGATACGCAGTATTTT
. | . | TRBJ1-1 | 13 | TRBV10-3 | CAISAGWNTEAFF | TGTGCCATCAGCGCAGGGTGGAACACTGAAGCTTTCTTT
. | . | TRBJ1-1 | 15 | TRBV3-1/TRBV3-2 | CASSPRRSGNTEAFF | TGTGCCAGCAGCCCCCGTCGGTCAGGGAACACTGAAGCTTTCTTT
. | . | TRBJ2-1 | 14 | TRBV18 | CASSPPASPPEQFF | TGTGCCAGCTCACCTCCAGCCTCCCCACCTGAGCAGTTCTTC
. | . | TRBJ1-3 | 16 | TRBV7-2 | CASSLGRTSGGNTIYF | TGTGCCAGCAGCTTAGGACGGACGTCTGGTGGAAACACCATATATTTT
. | . | TRBJ2-2 | 13 | TRBV28 | CASTDHNTGELFF | TGTGCCAGCACCGACCACAACACCGGGGAGCTGTTTTTT
. | TRBD2 | TRBJ2-3 | 15 | TRBV5-8 | CASSLASGPTNTQYF | TGTGCCAGCAGCTTGGCTAGCGGTCCTACGAATACGCAGTATTTT
. | . | TRBJ1-1 | 13 | TRBV20-1 | CSASSGAGTEAFF | TGCAGTGCTAGTTCAGGAGCGGGCACTGAAGCTTTCTTT
. | . | TRBJ1-1 | 14 | TRBV19 | CASSIPPLGTEAFF | TGTGCCAGTAGTATCCCTCCTCTGGGGACTGAAGCTTTCTTT
. | . | TRBJ2-2 | 15 | TRBV19 | CASSQGKRGTGELFF | TGTGCCAGTAGTCAGGGGAAACGAGGAACCGGGGAGCTGTTTTTT
. | TRBD2 | TRBJ2-5 | 14 | TRBV11-2 | CASSPGLSQETQYF | TGTGCCAGCAGCCCGGGACTATCCCAAGAGACCCAGTACTTC
. | . | TRBJ1-1 | 14 | TRBV5-8 | CASSLVGFNTEAFF | TGTGCCAGCAGCTTGGTGGGATTCAACACTGAAGCTTTCTTT
. | . | TRBJ1-2 | 13 | TRBV5-6 | CASSFGPNQGYTF | TGTGCCAGCAGCTTCGGACCCAATCAGGGCTACACCTTC
once | TRBD2 | TRBJ2-7 | 16 | TRBV5-3 | CARSPQRGGSSYEQYF | TGTGCCAGAAGCCCCCAGAGGGGCGGGAGCTCCTACGAGCAGTACTTC
. | TRBD2 | TRBJ2-3 | 16 | TRBV6-2/TRBV6-3 | CASSYSREGRTDTQYF | TGTGCCAGCAGTTACTCACGGGAGGGCAGAACAGATACGCAGTATTTT
. | . | TRBJ1-3 | 17 | TRBV5-1 | CASSLGDPRVSGNTIYF | TGCGCCAGCAGCTTGGGAGACCCCAGGGTCTCTGGAAACACCATATATTTT
. | . | TRBJ2-5 | 15 | TRBV7-9 | CASSLAGGPWETQYF | TGTGCCAGCAGCTTAGCCGGAGGGCCGTGGGAGACCCAGTACTTC
once | . | TRBJ2-3 | 14 | TRBV5-4 | CASSLNGLSDTQYF | TGTGCCAGCAGCCTAAACGGGTTATCAGATACGCAGTATTTT
. | TRBD1 | TRBJ1-2 | 13 | TRBV2 | CASSFDRVYGYTF | TGTGCCAGCAGCTTCGACAGGGTCTATGGCTACACCTTC